Below are 5 T cell receptor beta chains sequenced from a single sample in a study of blood T cell repertoires in COVID-19. Sequenced by immunoSEQ multiplex PCR; TCRdb stores in-frame clones only, minus some. In the table there are 220,000 or so clones, 70% to 85% of which are singletons. Sequencing was done on a sample of peripheral blood. The receptors were gathered from an elderly woman with acute or convalescent COVID-19.

J is TRBJ1-4 and V is TRBV5-1; maybe TRBD1 (5 bases). This CDR3 is built from 15 residues. The V end was cut by 0 bases, the J end by 3 bases, with 9 bases between. In germline, CDR1 is SGHRS, CDR2 YFSETQ. The CDR3 nucleotides are TGCGCCAGCAGCTTGGTGGTAGGGGCTAATGAAAAACTGTTTTTT. Translating gives CASSLVVGANEKLFF.

The chain links TRBV6-5 to TRBJ1-2; TRBD1 is a possible D gene (6 bases). This CDR3 is 15 amino acids long. Germline CDR1 is MNHEY and CDR2 is SVGAGI. V dropped 6 bases and J dropped 2 bases, with 16 bases sitting between them. CDR3 loop: CASSRTFDRNYGYTF. CDR3 in DNA: TGTGCCAGCAGCCGCACCTTTGACAGGAACTATGGCTACACCTTC.

The rearrangement uses TRBV6-6 and TRBJ1-2, with 7 bases lining up with TRBD1. Trimming cost V 6 bases and J 6 bases; bases outside gene matches: 4. The CDR3 covers 12 residues. The germline V gene encodes CDR1 MNHNY and CDR2 SVGAGI (reference sequence). CDR3: CASSRGVDGYTF. CDR3 bases: TGTGCCAGCAGCAGGGGGGTGGATGGCTACACCTTC.

This clone showed up just once. The V gene is TRBV7-9, the J gene TRBJ1-2; D may be TRBD1 (5 bases). Trimming left V 0 bases short and J 0 bases short, with 11 bases between. CDR1 and CDR2 (germline): SEHNR, FQNEAQ (reference sequence). The CDR3 is 16 amino acids. CDR3 sequence reads: CASSLAGAGANYGYTF. The DNA for the CDR3 is TGTGCCAGCAGCTTAGCAGGGGCCGGAGCTAACTATGGCTACACCTTC.

J is TRBJ1-2 and V is TRBV5-1; TRBD1 agrees at 8 bases. J lost 1 base, V lost 5 bases, and 13 bases had no gene match. The CDR3 has 17 amino acids. Germline assignment: CDR1 SGHRS and CDR2 YFSETQ. The CDR3: CASRPGTGGFFNYGYTF. In DNA form, the CDR3 reads TGCGCCAGCAGGCCCGGGACAGGAGGCTTCTTTAACTATGGCTACACCTTC.